The entry below describes one T cell receptor (beta chain). This specimen belongs to a study of T cell changes during pregnancy in multiple sclerosis. Sequencing used immunoSEQ multiplex PCR; TCRdb keeps in-frame clones, though not all of them. This table has 60,000 to 80,000 clones, approximately 86% appearing once. This sample comprised peripheral blood, obtained before pregnancy. The sequence came from a female donor with multiple sclerosis, enrolled in a pregnancy study.

The CDR3 loop reads CASRRQGYEQYF. The CDR3 nucleotides are TGTGCCAGCAGAAGACAGGGCTACGAGCAGTACTTC. The chain uses TRBV5-6 and TRBJ2-7; 7 bases fit TRBD1. The CDR3 spans 12 residues. The J segment lost 3 bases and the V segment lost 5 bases, leaving 2 bases of the junction unmatched. Germline V gene lookup returns CDR1 SGHDT and CDR2 YYEEEE.